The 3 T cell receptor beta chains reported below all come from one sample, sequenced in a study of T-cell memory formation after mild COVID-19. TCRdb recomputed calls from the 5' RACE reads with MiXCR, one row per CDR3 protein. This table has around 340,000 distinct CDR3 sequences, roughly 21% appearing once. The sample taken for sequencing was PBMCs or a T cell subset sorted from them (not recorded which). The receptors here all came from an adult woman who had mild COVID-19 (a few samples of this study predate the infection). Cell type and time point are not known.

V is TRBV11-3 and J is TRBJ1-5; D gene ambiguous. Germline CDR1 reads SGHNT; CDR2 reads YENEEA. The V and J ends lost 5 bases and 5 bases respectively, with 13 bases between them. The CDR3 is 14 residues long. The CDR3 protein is CASSTRRRDQPQHF. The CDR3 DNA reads TGTGCCAGCAGCACTCGACGGAGAGATCAGCCCCAGCATTTT. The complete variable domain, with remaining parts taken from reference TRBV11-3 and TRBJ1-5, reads EAGVVQSPRYKIIEKKQPVAFWCNPISGHNTLYWYLQNLGQGPELLIRYENEEAVDDSQLPKDRFSAERLKGVDSTLKIQPAELGDSAVYLCASSTRRRDQPQHFGDGTRLSIL.

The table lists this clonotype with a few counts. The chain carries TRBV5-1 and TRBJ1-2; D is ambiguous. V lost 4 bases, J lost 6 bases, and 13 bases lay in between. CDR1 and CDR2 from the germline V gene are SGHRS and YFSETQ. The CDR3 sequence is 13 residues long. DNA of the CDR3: TGCGCCAGCAGCGGACGCTTTATCGATGGCTACACCTTC. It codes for CASSGRFIDGYTF.

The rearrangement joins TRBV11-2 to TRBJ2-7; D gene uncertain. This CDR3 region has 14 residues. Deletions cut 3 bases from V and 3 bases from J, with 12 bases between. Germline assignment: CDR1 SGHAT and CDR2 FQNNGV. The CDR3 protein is CASSFLGYFYEQYF. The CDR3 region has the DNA TGTGCCAGCAGCTTCTTGGGTTACTTCTACGAGCAGTACTTC.